This record looks at one TCR beta chain sequence and its context. Its antigen is still unknown. This record belongs to a study of T cells expressing NK-cell markers. Whole-study results and caveats: Of CD8+ T cells, about 1.0-8% belonged to dominant NKG2C+ clonotypes in six or seven donors. These clonotypes, the leaders elsewhere, also led the CD3+CD56-NKG2C+ fraction in a few donors.

The CDR3 runs to 15 residues. For TCR beta, cDNA was produced by 5'RACE template switching with UMIs. TCRdb reprocessed the 5' RACE reads and keeps a single row for each CDR3 protein, giving no DNA. The sample table sets out around 380,000 distinct CDR3 sequences. The receptor was derived from a woman in her forties or fifties in good health. The chain is built from TRBV12-3 or TRBV12-4 and TRBJ1-1. Sequencing was performed on blood T cells: a sorted CD56 or NKG2C T cell subset, CD4+ or CD8+ T cells, or bulk PBMC T cells (not recorded which). The CDR3 is CASSFSPGGIPEAFF.